This paragraph covers one T cell receptor (beta chain) sequence. Its antigen is undetermined. This sample is part of a study of cytomegalovirus exposure and HLA in healthy donors. With 60 Vbeta and 13 Jbeta primers, the PCR was carried out. Assay used: immunoSEQ multiplex PCR; TCRdb lists only in-frame clones, some missing. This table lists about 31,000 clones. General study points: Relative to the 666-donor mean, N-insertions were reportedly fewer in an Asian-associated ancestry cluster in a later analysis. The authors enumerated 164 TCR beta chains as linked to cytomegalovirus. Across donors, most TCRs were seen rarely, yet some public ones were widespread. Of the V segments, some could not be distinguished, including TRBV6-2 and TRBV6-3, and were excluded.

The germline gives CDR1 SGHDT, CDR2 YYEEEE. There are 14 residues in the CDR3. Between the trimmed V and J ends, which lost 0 bases and 6 bases, there was a span of 9 bases. This receptor was taken from a female donor in good health and CMV-seronegative. The V call is TRBV5-6, the J call TRBJ2-2; D remains ambiguous. Sequenced material: PBMCs. Here the CDR3 DNA reads TGTGCCAGCAGCTTGGTCCTAGTCGCCGGGGAGCTGTTTTTT. Its protein is CASSLVLVAGELFF.